This T cell receptor (beta chain) comes out of a study of shared clonotypes between healthy human individuals. Study-level findings and limits: Generation probabilities were higher for clonotypes shared across all four sorted-subset donors than for unshared ones.

A word on this clone: Its specificity is not known.

The data were produced by immunoSEQ multiplex PCR, yet TCRdb's version contains in-frame clones alone and is incomplete. The profile shows approximately 2.4 million clones, under 97% of them singletons. Memory CD4+ cells were the fraction left after CD45RA+ naive selection. Source material: naive CD4+ T cells sorted from blood. Specified subset: CD45RA+ positively selected. The clonotype comes from a man aged 18 to 30 in good health.

The CDR3 reads CASRRSGSIFYGYTF. The CDR3 DNA follows: TGTGCCAGCAGACGGTCAGGGAGTATTTTCTATGGCTACACCTTC. This chain uses TRBV27 with TRBJ1-2; TRBD1 might be the D (5 bases). The ends were cut back, 6 bases at V and 4 bases at J, with 18 bases in the middle. The CDR3 contains 15 residues. From germline, CDR1 is MNHEY and CDR2 SMNVEV (reference sequence).